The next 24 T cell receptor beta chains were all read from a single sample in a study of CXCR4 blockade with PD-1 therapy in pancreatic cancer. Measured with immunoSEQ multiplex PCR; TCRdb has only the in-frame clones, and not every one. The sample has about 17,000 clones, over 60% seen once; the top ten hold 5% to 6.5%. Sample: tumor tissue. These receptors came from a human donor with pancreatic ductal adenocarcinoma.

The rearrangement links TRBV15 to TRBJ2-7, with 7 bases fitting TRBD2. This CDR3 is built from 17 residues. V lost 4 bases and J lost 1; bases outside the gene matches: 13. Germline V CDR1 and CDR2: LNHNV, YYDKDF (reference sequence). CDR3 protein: CATSIYLGGTRSYEQYF. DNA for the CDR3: TGTGCCACCAGCATTTATCTGGGAGGGACTCGATCCTACGAGCAGTACTTC.

Written as DNA, the CDR3 is TGTGCCAGCAGTTTATCACAGGGCGGAGGCTACACCTTC. Translating it yields CASSLSQGGGYTF. The genes are TRBV28 and TRBJ1-2; tentative D call: TRBD1 (6 bases). The CDR3 length is 13 residues. CDR1 is MDHEN, CDR2 SYDVKM, per germline. V was cut by 1 base and J by 8 bases, with 11 bases left in between.

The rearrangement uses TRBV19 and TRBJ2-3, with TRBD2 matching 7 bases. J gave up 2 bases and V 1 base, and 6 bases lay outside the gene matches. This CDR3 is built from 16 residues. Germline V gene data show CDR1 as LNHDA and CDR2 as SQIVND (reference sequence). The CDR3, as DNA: TGTGCCAGTAGTATAGGACGGGAGGCTTACACAGATACGCAGTATTTT. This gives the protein CASSIGREAYTDTQYF.

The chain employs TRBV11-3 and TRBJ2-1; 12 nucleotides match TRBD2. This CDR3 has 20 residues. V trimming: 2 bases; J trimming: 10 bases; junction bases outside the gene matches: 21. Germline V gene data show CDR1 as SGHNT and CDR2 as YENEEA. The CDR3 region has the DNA TGTGCCAGCAGCTTACCCCTCAACTCGGCCACTAGCGGGAGGTTATACGAGCAGTTCTTC. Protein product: CASSLPLNSATSGRLYEQFF.

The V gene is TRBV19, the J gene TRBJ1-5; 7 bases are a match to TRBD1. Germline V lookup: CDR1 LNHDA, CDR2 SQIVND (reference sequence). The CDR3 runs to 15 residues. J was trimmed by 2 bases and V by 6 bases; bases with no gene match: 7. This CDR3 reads CASSGQAIGNQPQHF. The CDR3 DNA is TGTGCCAGTAGCGGACAGGCAATTGGCAATCAGCCCCAGCATTTT.

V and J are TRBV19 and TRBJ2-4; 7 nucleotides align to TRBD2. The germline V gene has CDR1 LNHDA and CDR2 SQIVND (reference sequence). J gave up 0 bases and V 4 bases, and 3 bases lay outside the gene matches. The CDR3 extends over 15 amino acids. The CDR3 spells CASSTTGGAKNIQYF. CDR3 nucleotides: TGTGCCAGTAGTACCACGGGGGGAGCCAAAAACATTCAGTACTTC.

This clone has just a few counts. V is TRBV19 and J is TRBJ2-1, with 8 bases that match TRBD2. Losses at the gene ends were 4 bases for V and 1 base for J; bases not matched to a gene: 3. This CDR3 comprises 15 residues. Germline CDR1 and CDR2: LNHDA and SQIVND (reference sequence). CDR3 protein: CASSRLAGSYNEQFF. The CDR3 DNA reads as TGTGCCAGTAGTAGGTTAGCGGGGTCCTACAATGAGCAGTTCTTC.

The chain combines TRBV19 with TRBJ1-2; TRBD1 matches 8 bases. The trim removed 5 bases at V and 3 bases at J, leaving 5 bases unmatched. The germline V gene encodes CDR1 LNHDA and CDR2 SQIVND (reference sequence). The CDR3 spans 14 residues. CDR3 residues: CASSLGQGDYGYTF. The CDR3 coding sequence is TGTGCCAGTAGTCTCGGACAGGGAGACTATGGCTACACCTTC.

CDR3 sequence: CASSPRVNSPLHF. The CDR3 DNA reads as TGTGCCAGCAGCCCCAGGGTTAATTCACCCCTCCACTTT. This chain joins TRBV14 and TRBJ1-6, with a weak D call TRBD1 (5 bases). CDR3 size: 13 residues. Germline V gene sequence: CDR1 SGHDN, CDR2 FVKESK. The germline V and J ends were trimmed by 4 bases and 6 bases, with 7 bases remaining between them.

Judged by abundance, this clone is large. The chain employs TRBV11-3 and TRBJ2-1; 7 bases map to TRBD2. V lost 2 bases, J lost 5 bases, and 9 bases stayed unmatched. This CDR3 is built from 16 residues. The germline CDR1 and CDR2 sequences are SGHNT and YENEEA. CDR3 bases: TGTGCCAGCAGCTTATTTTCGGCGGGAGCGAACAATGAGCAGTTCTTC. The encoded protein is CASSLFSAGANNEQFF.

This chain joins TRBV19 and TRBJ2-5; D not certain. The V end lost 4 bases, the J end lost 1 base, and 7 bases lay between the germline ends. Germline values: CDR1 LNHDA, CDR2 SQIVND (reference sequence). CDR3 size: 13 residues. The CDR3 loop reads CASSKGAQETQYF. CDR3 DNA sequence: TGTGCCAGTAGTAAAGGAGCCCAAGAGACCCAGTACTTC.

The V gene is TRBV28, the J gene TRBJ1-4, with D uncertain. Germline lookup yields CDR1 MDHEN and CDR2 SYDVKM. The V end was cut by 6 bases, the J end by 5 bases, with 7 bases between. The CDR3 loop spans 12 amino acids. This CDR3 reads CASSRRNEKLFF. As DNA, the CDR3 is TGTGCCAGCAGCCGCAGGAATGAAAAACTGTTTTTT.

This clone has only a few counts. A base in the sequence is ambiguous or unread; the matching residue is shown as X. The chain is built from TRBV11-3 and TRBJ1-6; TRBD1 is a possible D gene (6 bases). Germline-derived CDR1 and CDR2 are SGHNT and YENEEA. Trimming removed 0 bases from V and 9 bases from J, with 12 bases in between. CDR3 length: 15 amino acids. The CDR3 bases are TGTGCCAGCAGCTTAGAGGRCCAGGGGAGTTCACCCCTCCACTTT. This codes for CASSLEXQGSSPLHF.

The CDR3 here is CASNYGTSGYNEQFF. The DNA of the CDR3 is TGTGCCAGCAACTACGGGACTAGCGGATACAATGAGCAGTTCTTC. The gene calls are TRBV28 and TRBJ2-1; 11 bases fit TRBD2. CDR1 MDHEN and CDR2 SYDVKM come from the germline V gene. This CDR3 has 15 residues. Trimming removed 7 bases from V and 4 bases from J; junction bases left unmatched: 6.

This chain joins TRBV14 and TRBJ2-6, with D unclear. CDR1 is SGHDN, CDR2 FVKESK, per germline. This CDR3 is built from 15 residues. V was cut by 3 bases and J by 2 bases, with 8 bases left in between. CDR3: CASSQMLAGANVLTF. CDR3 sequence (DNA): TGTGCCAGCAGCCAGATGTTGGCTGGGGCCAACGTCCTGACTTTC. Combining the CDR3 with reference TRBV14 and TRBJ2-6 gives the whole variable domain EAGVTQFPSHSVIEKGQTVTLRCDPISGHDNLYWYRRVMGKEIKFLLHFVKESKQDESGMPNNRFLAERTGGTYSTLKVQPAELEDSGVYFCASSQMLAGANVLTFGAGSRLTVL.

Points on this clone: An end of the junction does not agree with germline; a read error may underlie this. The CDR3 loop reads CAISGDTSNEKLFF. Here the CDR3 DNA reads TGTGCCATCAGTGGGGACACCTCTAATGAAAAACTGTTTTTT. The rearrangement uses TRBV6-7 and TRBJ1-4; TRBD1 might be the D (6 bases). TRBV6-7 is labeled an ORF, and its function is uncertain. This CDR3 region has 14 residues.

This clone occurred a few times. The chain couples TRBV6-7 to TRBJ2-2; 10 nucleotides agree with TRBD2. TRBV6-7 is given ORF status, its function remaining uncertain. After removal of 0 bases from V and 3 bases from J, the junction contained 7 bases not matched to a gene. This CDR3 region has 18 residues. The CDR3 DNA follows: TGTGCCAGCAGTTACTCGATATCAGCGGGAGGGGACACCGGGGAGCTGTTTTTT. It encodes CASSYSISAGGDTGELFF.

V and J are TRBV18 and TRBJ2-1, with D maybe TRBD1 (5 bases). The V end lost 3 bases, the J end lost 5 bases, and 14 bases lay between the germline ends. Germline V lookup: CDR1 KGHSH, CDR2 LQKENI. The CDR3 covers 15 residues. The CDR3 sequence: CASSPLRAGNNEQFF. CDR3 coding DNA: TGTGCCAGCTCACCTCTCAGGGCAGGGAACAATGAGCAGTTCTTC.

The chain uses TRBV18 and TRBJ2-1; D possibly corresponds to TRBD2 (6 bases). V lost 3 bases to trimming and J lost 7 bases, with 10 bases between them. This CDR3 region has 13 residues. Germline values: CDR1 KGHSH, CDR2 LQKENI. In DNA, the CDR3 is TGTGCCAGCTCACCGGCAGGGACTAATGAGCAGTTCTTC. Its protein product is CASSPAGTNEQFF.

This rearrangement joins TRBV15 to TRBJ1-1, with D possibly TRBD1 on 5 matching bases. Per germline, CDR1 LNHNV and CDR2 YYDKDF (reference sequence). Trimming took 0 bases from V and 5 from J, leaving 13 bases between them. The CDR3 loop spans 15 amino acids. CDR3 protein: CATSRDSRVETEAFF. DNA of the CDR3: TGTGCCACCAGCAGAGATAGCAGGGTCGAAACTGAAGCTTTCTTT.

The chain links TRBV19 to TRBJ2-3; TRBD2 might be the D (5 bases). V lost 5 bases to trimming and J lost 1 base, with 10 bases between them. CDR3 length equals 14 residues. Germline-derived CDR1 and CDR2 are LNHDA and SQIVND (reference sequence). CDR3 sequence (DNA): TGTGCCAGTAGTCCGAGTAGCGGCACAGATACGCAGTATTTT. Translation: CASSPSSGTDTQYF. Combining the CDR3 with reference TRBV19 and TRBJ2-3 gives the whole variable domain DGGITQSPKYLFRKEGQNVTLSCEQNLNHDAMYWYRQDPGQGLRLIYYSQIVNDFQKGDIAEGYSVSREKKESFPLTVTSAQKNPTAFYLCASSPSSGTDTQYFGPGTRLTVL.

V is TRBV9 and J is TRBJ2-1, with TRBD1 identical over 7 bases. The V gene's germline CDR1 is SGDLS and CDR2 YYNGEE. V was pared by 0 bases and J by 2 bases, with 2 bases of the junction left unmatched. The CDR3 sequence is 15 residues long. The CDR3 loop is CASSVVGQTYNEQFF. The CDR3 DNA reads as TGTGCCAGCAGCGTAGTGGGACAGACCTACAATGAGCAGTTCTTC.

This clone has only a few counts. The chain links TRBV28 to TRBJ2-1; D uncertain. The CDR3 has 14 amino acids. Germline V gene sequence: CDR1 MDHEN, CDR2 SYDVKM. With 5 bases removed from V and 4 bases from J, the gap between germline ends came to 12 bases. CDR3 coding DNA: TGTGCCAGCAGTGAAGTTGGGTCTTACAATGAGCAGTTCTTC. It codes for CASSEVGSYNEQFF.

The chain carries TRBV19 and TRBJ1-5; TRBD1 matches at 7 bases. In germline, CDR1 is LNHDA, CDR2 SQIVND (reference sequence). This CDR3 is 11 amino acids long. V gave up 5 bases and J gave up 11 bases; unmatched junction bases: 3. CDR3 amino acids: CASSQTGTQHF. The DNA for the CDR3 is TGTGCCAGTAGTCAGACAGGGACCCAGCATTTT.